Following are 6 T cell receptor beta chains from one sample sequenced in a study of radiation and T cells in renal cell carcinoma. The time point here: baseline pretreatment blood. Treatment in this sample: 15 Gy SBRT to primary tumor, nephrectomy 4 weeks later. This table comes from immunoSEQ multiplex PCR, and its TCRdb copy is limited to in-frame clones, with some not included. The profile covers roughly 120,000 clones, with roughly four fifths appearing a single time and 2.5% to 3.5% taken by the ten largest. The sequenced sample was blood, obtained from a patient whose treatment included radiotherapy and nephrectomy. The receptors stem from a woman in her sixties with renal cell carcinoma.

This chain connects TRBV9 to TRBJ2-1; 8 bases are a match to TRBD2. The CDR3 loop spans 14 amino acids. J lost 3 bases, V lost 3 bases, and 2 bases had no gene match. The germline gives CDR1 SGDLS, CDR2 YYNGEE. CDR3: CASSAGTSYNEQFF. The CDR3 DNA reads as TGTGCCAGCAGCGCAGGGACTAGCTACAATGAGCAGTTCTTC.

The genes are TRBV5-1 and TRBJ1-4, with D uncertain. The CDR3 extends over 14 amino acids. Trimming stripped 0 bases from V and 6 bases from J, with 9 bases between. From germline, CDR1 is SGHRS and CDR2 YFSETQ. The CDR3 DNA follows: TGCGCCAGCAGCTTGGATTCTGGACATGAAAAACTGTTTTTT. Its translation: CASSLDSGHEKLFF.

The chain carries TRBV27 and TRBJ1-2; D gene uncertain. The CDR3 runs to 17 residues. Trimming cost V 5 bases and J 5 bases, with 24 bases left between them. Germline-derived CDR1 and CDR2 are MNHEY and SMNVEV (reference sequence). In DNA, the CDR3 is TGTGCCAGCAGTGCCATTAGTGCCCCGGGGTTCGGTTATGGCTACACCTTC. Amino acid sequence: CASSAISAPGFGYGYTF.

The rearrangement links TRBV29-1 to TRBJ1-1; D ambiguous. From germline, CDR1 is SQVTM and CDR2 ANQGSEA. CDR3 length: 13 residues. V was pared by 4 bases and J by 3 bases, with 12 bases between. CDR3 loop: CSVVSVEDTEAFF. The DNA of the CDR3 is TGCAGCGTTGTAAGCGTAGAAGACACTGAAGCTTTCTTT.

The V and J genes are TRBV6-6 and TRBJ1-5; D gene ambiguous. The CDR3 has 14 residues. Trimming removed 7 bases at V and 4 bases at J, with 14 bases between. Germline CDR1 MNHNY, CDR2 SVGAGI (reference sequence). The CDR3 nucleotides are TGTGCCAGCAACCCGGGCCTAATGAATCAGCCCCAGCATTTT. This encodes CASNPGLMNQPQHF.

The V call is TRBV6-1, the J call TRBJ1-4, with 7 bases fitting TRBD1. The junction had 5 bases not matched to a gene; V was cut back by 5 bases and J by 2 bases. Germline-derived CDR1 and CDR2 are MNHNS and SASEGT. This CDR3 is built from 15 residues. CDR3 in amino acids: CASSPGGKTNEKLFF. The CDR3 bases are TGTGCCAGCAGTCCAGGGGGTAAGACTAATGAAAAACTGTTTTTT.